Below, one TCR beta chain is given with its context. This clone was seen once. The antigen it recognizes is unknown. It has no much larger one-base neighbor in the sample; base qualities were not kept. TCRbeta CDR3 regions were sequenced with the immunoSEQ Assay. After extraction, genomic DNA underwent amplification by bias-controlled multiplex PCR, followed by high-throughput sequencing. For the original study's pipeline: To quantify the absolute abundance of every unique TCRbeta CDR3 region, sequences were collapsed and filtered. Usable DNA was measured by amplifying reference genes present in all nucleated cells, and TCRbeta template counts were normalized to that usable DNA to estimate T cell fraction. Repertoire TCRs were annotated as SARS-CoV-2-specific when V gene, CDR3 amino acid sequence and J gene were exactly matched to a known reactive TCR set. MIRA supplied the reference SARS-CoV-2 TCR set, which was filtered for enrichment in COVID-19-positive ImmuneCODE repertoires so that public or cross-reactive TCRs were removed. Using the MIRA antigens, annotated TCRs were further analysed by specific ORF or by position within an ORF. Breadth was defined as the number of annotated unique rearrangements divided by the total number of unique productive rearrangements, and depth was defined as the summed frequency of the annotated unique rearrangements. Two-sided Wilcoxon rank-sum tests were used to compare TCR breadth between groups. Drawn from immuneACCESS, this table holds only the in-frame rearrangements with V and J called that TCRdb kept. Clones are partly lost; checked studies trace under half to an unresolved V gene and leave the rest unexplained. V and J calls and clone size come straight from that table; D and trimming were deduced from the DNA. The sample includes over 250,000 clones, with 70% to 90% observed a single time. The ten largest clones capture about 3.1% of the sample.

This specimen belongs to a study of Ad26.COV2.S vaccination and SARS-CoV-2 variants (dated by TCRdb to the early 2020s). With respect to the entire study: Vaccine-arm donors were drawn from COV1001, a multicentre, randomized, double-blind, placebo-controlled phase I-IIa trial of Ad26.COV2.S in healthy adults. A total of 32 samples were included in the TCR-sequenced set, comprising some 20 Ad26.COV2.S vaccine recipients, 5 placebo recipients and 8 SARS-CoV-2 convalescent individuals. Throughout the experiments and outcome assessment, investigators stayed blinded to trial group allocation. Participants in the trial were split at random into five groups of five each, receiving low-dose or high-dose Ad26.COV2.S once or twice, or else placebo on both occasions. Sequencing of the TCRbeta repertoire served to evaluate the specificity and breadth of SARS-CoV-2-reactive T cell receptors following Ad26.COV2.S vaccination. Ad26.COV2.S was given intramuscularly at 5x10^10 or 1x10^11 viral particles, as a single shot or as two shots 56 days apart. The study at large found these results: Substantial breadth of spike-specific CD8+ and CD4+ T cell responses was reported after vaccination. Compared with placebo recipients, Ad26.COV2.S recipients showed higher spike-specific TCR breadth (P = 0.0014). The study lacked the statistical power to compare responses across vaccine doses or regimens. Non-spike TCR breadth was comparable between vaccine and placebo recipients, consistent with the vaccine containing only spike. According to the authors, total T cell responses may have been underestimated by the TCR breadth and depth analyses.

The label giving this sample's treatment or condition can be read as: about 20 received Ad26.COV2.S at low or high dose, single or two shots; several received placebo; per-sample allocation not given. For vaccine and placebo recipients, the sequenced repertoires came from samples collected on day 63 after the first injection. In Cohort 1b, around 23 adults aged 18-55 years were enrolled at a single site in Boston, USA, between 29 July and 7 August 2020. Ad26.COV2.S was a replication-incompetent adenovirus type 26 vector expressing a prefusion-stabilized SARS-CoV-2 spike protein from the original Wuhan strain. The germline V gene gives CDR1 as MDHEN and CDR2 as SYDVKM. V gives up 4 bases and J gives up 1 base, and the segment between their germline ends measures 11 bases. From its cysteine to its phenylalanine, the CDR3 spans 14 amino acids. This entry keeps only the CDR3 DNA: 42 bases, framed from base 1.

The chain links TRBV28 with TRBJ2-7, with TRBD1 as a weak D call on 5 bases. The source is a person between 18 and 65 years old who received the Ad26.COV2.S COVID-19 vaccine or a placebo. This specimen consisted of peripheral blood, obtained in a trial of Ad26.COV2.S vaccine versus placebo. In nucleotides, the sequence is TGTGCCAGCAGTTCACTGGGGCGATCCTACGAGCAGTACTTC. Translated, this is CASSSLGRSYEQYF.